This entry describes one TCR beta chain. These data belong to a study of blood T cell repertoires in COVID-19. Study-wide background: Sites in the United States, Italy and Spain provided acute and convalescent COVID-19 samples. PBMCs, B-cell-depleted T cells, or T cells were the source of the cDNA or gDNA that made up the material.

The V and J ends lost 1 base and 11 bases respectively, with 9 bases between them. The CDR3 extends over 11 amino acids. Germline CDR1 reads SGHAT; CDR2 reads FQNNGV. In the authors' workflow: Using reference gene primer amplification, nucleated cell counts were estimated. Measured with immunoSEQ multiplex PCR; TCRdb has only the in-frame clones, and not every one. The V and J calls and clone size come from that table; D and trimming were worked out from the DNA. Of about 290,000 clones in the sample, 85% were seen once. The chain recombines TRBV11-2 with TRBJ2-7; D is possibly TRBD1 (5 bases). The specimen was peripheral blood. The receptor's source is a woman aged 45-59 years with active or convalescent COVID-19. For the CDR3, the DNA is TGTGCCAGCAGCTTAGCTGGGGCCAAGTACTTC. As protein: CASSLAGAKYF.